This T cell receptor (beta chain) was identified in a study of control samples from healthy donors and cancer patients. Sequencing was performed with immunoSEQ multiplex PCR; in TCRdb, only in-frame clones are kept and a portion is missing. The data contain 100,000 to 150,000 clones, 92% of them singletons. Material: blood. The receptor's source is a man in his late teens or twenties in good health.

CDR3 bases: TGTGCCAGCAATCTTAGGGGGGGGACCGGGGAGCTGTTTTTT. Protein sequence: CASNLRGGTGELFF. The rearrangement joins TRBV28 to TRBJ2-2, with a weak D call TRBD2 (7 bases). The V end lost 7 bases, the J end lost 5 bases, and 14 bases lay between the germline ends. This CDR3 contains 14 residues. In germline, CDR1 is MDHEN, CDR2 SYDVKM. Combining the CDR3 with reference TRBV28 and TRBJ2-2 gives the whole variable domain DVKVTQSSRYLVKRTGEKVFLECVQDMDHENMFWYRQDPGLGLRLIYFSYDVKMKEKGDIPEGYSVSREKKERFSLILESASTNQTSMYLCASNLRGGTGELFFGEGSRLTVL.